One sample yielded the 11 T cell receptor beta chains listed below, sequenced in a study of blood T cell repertoires in COVID-19. Repertoires were generated with immunoSEQ multiplex PCR, while TCRdb's copy carries only in-frame clones and drops some. The table shows 410,000 or so clones, with around 89% occurring only once. Material for sequencing was peripheral blood. Source of these receptors: a woman between 35 and 50 years old with COVID-19, enrolled during active disease.

The chain couples TRBV5-1 to TRBJ2-7, with 13 nucleotides matching TRBD2. The CDR3 extends over 18 amino acids. Trimming cost V 4 bases and J 0 bases; bases outside gene matches: 10. From germline, CDR1 is SGHRS and CDR2 YFSETQ. CDR3 protein: CASSPGTSGISLSYEQYF. CDR3 sequence (DNA): TGCGCCAGCAGCCCTGGGACTAGCGGGATATCCCTCTCCTACGAGCAGTACTTC.

This chain links TRBV9 with TRBJ2-1, with D hard to call. The germline V and J ends were trimmed by 6 bases and 4 bases, with 14 bases remaining between them. The CDR3 is made up of 14 amino acids. CDR1 is SGDLS and CDR2 is YYNGEE in the germline V gene. CDR3 DNA sequence: TGTGCCAGCACTCCAGAACCGACTTACAATGAGCAGTTCTTC. It is translated as CASTPEPTYNEQFF. The full variable domain, completed using reference TRBV9 and TRBJ2-1, is DSGVTQTPKHLITATGQRVTLRCSPRSGDLSVYWYQQSLDQGLQFLIQYYNGEERAKGNILERFSAQQFPDLHSELNLSSLELGDSALYFCASTPEPTYNEQFFGPGTRLTVL.

The V and J genes are TRBV7-2 and TRBJ1-2; D perhaps matches TRBD1 (5 bases). Germline CDR1 and CDR2: SGHTA and FQGNSA. Trimming stripped 4 bases from V and 2 bases from J, with 14 bases between. CDR3 size: 15 residues. CDR3 coding DNA: TGTGCCAGCAGCTCCCCCACGACAGCGAACTATGGCTACACCTTC. Residues: CASSSPTTANYGYTF.

The V gene is TRBV7-8, the J gene TRBJ2-1; 10 positions agree with TRBD1. This CDR3 spans 16 amino acids. Germline V gene data show CDR1 as SGHVS and CDR2 as FQNEAQ. With V trimmed by 4 bases and J by 2 bases, 5 bases remained unmatched. The CDR3 nucleotides read TGTGCCAGCAGCTCCAAGGACAGGGGGACCTACAATGAGCAGTTCTTC. Translating gives CASSSKDRGTYNEQFF.

The chain is built from TRBV6-5 and TRBJ2-1; D possibly corresponds to TRBD1 (6 bases). This CDR3 is 13 amino acids long. Germline CDR1 is MNHEY and CDR2 is SVGAGI. Trimming cost V 6 bases and J 3 bases, with 9 bases left between them. CDR3 bases: TGTGCCAGCAGCGGACAGTACTACAATGAGCAGTTCTTC. Its protein is CASSGQYYNEQFF.

The V gene is TRBV2, the J gene TRBJ1-2; 8 bases align to TRBD1. The V and J ends lost 6 bases and 4 bases, in that order; junction bases with no gene match: 4. This CDR3 region has 13 residues. Looked up from germline, CDR1 is SNHLY and CDR2 is FYNNEI. CDR3 amino acids: CASRPGQGYGYTF. As DNA, the CDR3 is TGTGCCAGCAGACCTGGACAGGGCTATGGCTACACCTTC.

The V gene is TRBV28, the J gene TRBJ1-2; D possibly corresponds to TRBD1 (6 bases). Deletions cut 6 bases from V and 4 bases from J, with 15 bases between. The CDR3 consists of 14 residues. Looked up from germline, CDR1 is MDHEN and CDR2 is SYDVKM. The CDR3 bases are TGTGCCAGCAGGCCACCGGGACAATCCTATGGCTACACCTTC. This encodes CASRPPGQSYGYTF.

The table lists this clone with a count of one. The J gene is TRBJ1-6, the V gene TRBV12-3 or TRBV12-4, with D unclear. The V gene lost 3 bases and the J gene lost 8 bases, with 5 bases spanning the gap. The CDR3 sequence is 12 residues long. The CDR3 spells CASSFFYSPLHF. CDR3 in DNA: TGTGCCAGCAGTTTCTTTTATTCACCCCTCCACTTT.

V is TRBV6-6 and J is TRBJ2-7; unclear D gene. V lost 4 bases, J lost 5 bases, and 6 bases lay in between. CDR3 length equals 11 residues. The germline CDR1 and CDR2 sequences are MNHNY and SVGAGI (reference sequence). In nucleotides, the CDR3 is TGTGCCAGCAGTTTCCGGGACGAGCAGTACTTC. It yields the protein CASSFRDEQYF.

The gene calls are TRBV11-2 and TRBJ2-4; TRBD1 is a possible D gene (6 bases). Deletions cut 4 bases from V and 7 bases from J, with 8 bases between. In germline, CDR1 is SGHAT, CDR2 FQNNGV. The CDR3 extends over 12 amino acids. The DNA of the CDR3 is TGTGCCAGCAGCTCCACAGGGAACATTCAGTACTTC. This encodes CASSSTGNIQYF.

V is TRBV27 and J is TRBJ2-7; D remains ambiguous. The CDR3 totals 13 residues. Germline V CDR1 and CDR2: MNHEY, SMNVEV (reference sequence). V lost 2 bases and J 0 bases, leaving 5 bases between the germline ends. The CDR3 region has the DNA TGTGCCAGCAGTTTAGACTTCTCCTACGAGCAGTACTTC. It yields the protein CASSLDFSYEQYF.